Sequencing of this T cell receptor beta chain was carried out in a study of T cells in Graves' hyperthyroidism and ophthalmopathy. The sample holds a few counts of this clonotype. V gave up 7 bases and J gave up 1 base, with 17 bases separating them. There are 16 residues in the CDR3. CDR1 is MNHEY and CDR2 is SVGEGT in the germline V gene. Diagnoses used clinical symptoms, serum thyroxine and TRAb, thyroid ultrasound and orbital computed tomography. TCR beta CDR3 regions were amplified from RNA. The primer set for the first-round RT-PCR of the TCR CDR3 was HTBI. TCRdb reprocessed the multiplex PCR reads via MiXCR and lists one record per CDR3 protein. This table holds fewer than 750,000 distinct CDR3 sequences, around 15% found once.

The sample was blood. The gene calls are TRBV6-2 or TRBV6-3 and TRBJ1-5; D perhaps matches TRBD1 (6 bases). This sequence was found in a woman aged 50 to 60 with Graves' ophthalmopathy. CDR3 in amino acids: CASTDAGGSSNQPQHF. The CDR3 region has the DNA TGTGCCAGCACCGATGCGGGGGGCTCGAGCAATCAGCCCCAGCATTTT.